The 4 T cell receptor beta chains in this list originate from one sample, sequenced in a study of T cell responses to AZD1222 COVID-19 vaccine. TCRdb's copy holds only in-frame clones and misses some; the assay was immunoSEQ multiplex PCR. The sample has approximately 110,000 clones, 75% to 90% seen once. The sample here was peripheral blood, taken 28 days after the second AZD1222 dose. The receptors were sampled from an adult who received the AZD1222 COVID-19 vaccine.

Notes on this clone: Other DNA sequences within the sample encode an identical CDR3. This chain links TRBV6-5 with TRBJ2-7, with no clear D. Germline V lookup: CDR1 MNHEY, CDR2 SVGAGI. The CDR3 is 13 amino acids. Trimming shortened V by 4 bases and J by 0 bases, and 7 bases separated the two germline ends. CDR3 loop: CASSWGSSYEQYF. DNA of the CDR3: TGTGCCAGCAGTTGGGGAAGCTCCTACGAGCAGTACTTC.

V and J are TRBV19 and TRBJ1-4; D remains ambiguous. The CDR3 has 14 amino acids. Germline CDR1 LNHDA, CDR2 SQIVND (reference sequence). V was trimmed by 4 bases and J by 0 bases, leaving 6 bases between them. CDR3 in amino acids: CASSRNPTNEKLFF. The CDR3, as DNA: TGTGCCAGTAGTAGGAACCCAACTAATGAAAAACTGTTTTTT.

The CDR3 DNA follows: TGTGCCAGCAGCTTACCATCTTCACCCCTCCACTTT. As protein: CASSLPSSPLHF. The rearrangement joins TRBV7-9 to TRBJ1-6, with D uncertain. V was shortened by 2 bases and J by 9 bases, with 5 bases between the two germline ends. CDR1 SEHNR and CDR2 FQNEAQ come from the germline V gene (reference sequence). The CDR3 is 12 amino acids. Supplemented by reference TRBV7-9 and TRBJ1-6, the full variable domain reads DTGVSQNPRHKITKRGQNVTFRCDPISEHNRLYWYRQTLGQGPEFLTYFQNEAQLEKSRLLSDRFSAERPKGSFSTLEIQRTEQGDSAMYLCASSLPSSPLHFGNGTRLTVT.

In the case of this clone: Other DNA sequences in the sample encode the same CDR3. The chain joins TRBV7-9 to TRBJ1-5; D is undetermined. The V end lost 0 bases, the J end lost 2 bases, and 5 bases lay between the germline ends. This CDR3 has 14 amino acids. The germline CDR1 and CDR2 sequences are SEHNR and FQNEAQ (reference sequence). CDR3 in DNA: TGTGCCAGCAGCTTAGCAGGAGGCAATCAGCCCCAGCATTTT. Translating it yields CASSLAGGNQPQHF.